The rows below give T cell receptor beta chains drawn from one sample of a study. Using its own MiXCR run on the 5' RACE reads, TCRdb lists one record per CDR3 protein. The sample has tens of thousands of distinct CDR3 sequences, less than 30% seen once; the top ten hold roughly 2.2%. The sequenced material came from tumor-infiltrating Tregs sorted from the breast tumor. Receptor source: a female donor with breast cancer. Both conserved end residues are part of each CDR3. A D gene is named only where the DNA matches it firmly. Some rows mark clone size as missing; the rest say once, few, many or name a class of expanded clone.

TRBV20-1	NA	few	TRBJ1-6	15	TGCAGTGCTAGAATCTCAGGTTCCTATAATTCACCCCTCCACTTT	CSARISGSYNSPLHF
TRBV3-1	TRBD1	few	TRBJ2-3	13	TGTGCCAGCAGCCAAAGTCCCGCGGACAGGGCGGATTTT	CASSQSPADRADF
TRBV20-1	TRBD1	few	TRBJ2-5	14	TGCAGTGCAACACAGACAGGGGGGGGAGAGACCCAGTACTTC	CSATQTGGGETQYF
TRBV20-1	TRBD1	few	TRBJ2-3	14	TGCAGTGCTAGGGACAGGGGGAAAACAGATACGCAGTATTTT	CSARDRGKTDTQYF
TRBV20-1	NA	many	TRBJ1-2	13	TGCAGTGCTAGGAGTAGCCGTGAGTTTACGTTCACCTTC	CSARSSREFTFTF
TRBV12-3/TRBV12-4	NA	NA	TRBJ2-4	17	TGTGCCAGCAGTTTAGAGCTGTCACTTTCAGCCAAAAACATTCAGTACTTC	CASSLELSLSAKNIQYF
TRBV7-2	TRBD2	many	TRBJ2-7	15	TGTGCCAGCAGCCCTCTAGCGGGGGGGCCTGGCGAGCAGTACTTC	CASSPLAGGPGEQYF
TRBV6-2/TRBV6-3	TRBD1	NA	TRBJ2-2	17	TGTGCCAGCAGTTATACCCCCGGACAGGGAGAAACCGGGGAGCTGTTTTTT	CASSYTPGQGETGELFF
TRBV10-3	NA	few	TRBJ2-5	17	TGTGCCATCAGTGAGGCGTCTGGACGGGACCACCAAGAGACCCAGTACTTC	CAISEASGRDHQETQYF
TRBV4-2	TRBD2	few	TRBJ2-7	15	TGTGCCAGCAGCCGGGCGGGAGGCCCGACCTACGAGCAGTACTTC	CASSRAGGPTYEQYF
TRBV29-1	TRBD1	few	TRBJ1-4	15	TGCAGCGTGACTAAAAACGACAGGGAGGACGAAAAACTGTTTTTT	CSVTKNDREDEKLFF
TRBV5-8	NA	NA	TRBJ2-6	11	TGTGCCAGCAGCTTGGCTACCGTCCTGACTTTC	CASSLATVLTF
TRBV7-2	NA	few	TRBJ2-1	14	TGTGCCAGCAGCTTAAACGGGGGTCCGGAGAGGCAGTTCTTC	CASSLNGGPERQFF
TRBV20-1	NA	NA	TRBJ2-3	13	TGCAGTGCTAGAGATATCGGCACAGATACGCAGTATTTT	CSARDIGTDTQYF
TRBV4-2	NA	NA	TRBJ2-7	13	TGTGCCAGCAGCCTAAGAGTAGGGCGCGAGCAGTACTTC	CASSLRVGREQYF
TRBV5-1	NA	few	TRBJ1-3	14	TGCGCCAGCAGCTTGGCCGGGGGCGAGGACACCATATATTTT	CASSLAGGEDTIYF
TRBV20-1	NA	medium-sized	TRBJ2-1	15	TGCAGTGCTAGGATTCTTATGGCGCGGCGGGATGAGCAGTTCTTC	CSARILMARRDEQFF
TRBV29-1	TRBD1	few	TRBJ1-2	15	TGCAGCGTAGGAACCGGACAGGGCGAATTCTATGGCTACACCTTC	CSVGTGQGEFYGYTF
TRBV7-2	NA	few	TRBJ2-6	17	TGTGCCAGCAGCTTAGCACGAGCACTAACTGGGGCCAACGTCCTGACTTTC	CASSLARALTGANVLTF
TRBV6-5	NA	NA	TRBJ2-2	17	TGTGCCAGCAGTTTAGGGGCGAGGACGGGGAACACCGGGGAGCTGTTTTTT	CASSLGARTGNTGELFF
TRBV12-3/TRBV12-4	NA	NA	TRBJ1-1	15	TGTGCCGGCAGTTTATTAGGGGTCAGATACACTGAAGCTTTCTTT	CAGSLLGVRYTEAFF
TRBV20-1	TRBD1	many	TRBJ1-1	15	TGCAGTGCTAGCAGGACAGGGCGAATCTCTGGGGAAGCTTTCTTT	CSASRTGRISGEAFF
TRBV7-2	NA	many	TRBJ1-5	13	TGTGCCAGCAGCCAAGGACAGAATCAGCCCCAGCATTTT	CASSQGQNQPQHF
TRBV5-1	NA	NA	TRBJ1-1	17	TGCGCCAGCAGCTTACGGGCTGGGCAGGGTGAGGGAACTGAAGCTTTCTTT	CASSLRAGQGEGTEAFF
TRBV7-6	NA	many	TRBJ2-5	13	TGTGCCAGCACCTTGACTGGGCAGGGGACCCAGTACTTC	CASTLTGQGTQYF
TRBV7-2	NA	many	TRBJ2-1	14	TGTGCCAGCAGCCGGACAGCCACCTACAATGAGCAGTTCTTC	CASSRTATYNEQFF
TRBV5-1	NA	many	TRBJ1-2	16	TGCGCCAGCAGCCCGGCCGACACGGGGTTAAACTATGGCTACACCTTC	CASSPADTGLNYGYTF
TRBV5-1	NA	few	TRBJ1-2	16	TGCGCCAGCAGCCCCGGACGGGGGTTCACCTCCTATGGCTACACCTTC	CASSPGRGFTSYGYTF
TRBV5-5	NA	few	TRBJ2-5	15	TGTGCCAGCAGCCCTGGGACTTCCCAAGGCGAGACCCAGTACTTC	CASSPGTSQGETQYF
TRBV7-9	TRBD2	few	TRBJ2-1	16	TGTGCCAGCAGCTTATCGCTAGCGGGCACCTACAATGAGCAGTTCTTC	CASSLSLAGTYNEQFF
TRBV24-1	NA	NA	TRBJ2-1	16	TGTGCCACCAGTGATCCCGGGCTTAAAGTCGACAATGAGCAGTTCTTC	CATSDPGLKVDNEQFF
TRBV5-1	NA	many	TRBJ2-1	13	TGCGCCAGCAGCCGCTCCCTGTACAATGAGCAGTTCTTC	CASSRSLYNEQFF
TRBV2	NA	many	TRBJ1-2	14	TGTGCCAGCAGCGGGCAGGGGCCTAACTATGGCTACACCTTC	CASSGQGPNYGYTF
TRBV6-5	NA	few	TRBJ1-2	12	TGTGCCAGCAGGGCGGGAGTCTATGGCTACACCTTC	CASRAGVYGYTF
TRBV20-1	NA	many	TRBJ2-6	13	TGCAGTGGGACTCGCTCCGGGGCCAACGTCCTGACTTTC	CSGTRSGANVLTF
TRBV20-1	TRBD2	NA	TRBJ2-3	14	TGCAGTGCTAGAGGTAGCGGGGGTCCCTATACGCAGTATTTT	CSARGSGGPYTQYF
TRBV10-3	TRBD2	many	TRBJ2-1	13	TGTGCCATTTTAGCGGGGGCGGGTAATGAGCAGTTCTTC	CAILAGAGNEQFF
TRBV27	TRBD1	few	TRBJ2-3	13	TGTGCCAGCAGATACAGGGGAACAGATACGCAGTATTTT	CASRYRGTDTQYF
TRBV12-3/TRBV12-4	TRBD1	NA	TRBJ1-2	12	TGTGCCAGCAGTACGACAGGGCGAGGCTACACCTTC	CASSTTGRGYTF
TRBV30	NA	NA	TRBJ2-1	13	TGTGCCTGGAAGTGGCCGCGATCAACGAGGGGGTTCTTC	CAWKWPRSTRGFF
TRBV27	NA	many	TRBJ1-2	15	TGTGCCAGCAGCCAGGGACCGAAGGGGAGCTATGGCTACACCTTC	CASSQGPKGSYGYTF
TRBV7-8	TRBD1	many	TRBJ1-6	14	TGTGCCAGCAGCCAAGACAGGGCAAGCTCACCCCTCCACTTT	CASSQDRASSPLHF
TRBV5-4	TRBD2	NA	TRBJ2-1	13	TGTGCCAGCAGGTTGACGGGAGGGGATGAGCAGTTCTTC	CASRLTGGDEQFF
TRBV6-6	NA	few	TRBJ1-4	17	TGTGCCAGCAGTTACTCGGACCCGGAGGCAACTAATGAAAAACTGTTTTTT	CASSYSDPEATNEKLFF
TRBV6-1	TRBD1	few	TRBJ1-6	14	TGTGCCAGCAGTGCCAGGGGGCGGAATTCACCCCTCCACTTT	CASSARGRNSPLHF
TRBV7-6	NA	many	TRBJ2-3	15	TGTGCCAGCAGCTTAAGGTCTGGTTACACAGATACGCAGTATTTT	CASSLRSGYTDTQYF
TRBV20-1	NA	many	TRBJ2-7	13	TGCAGTGCTACCGTTGGGACTCCATATGAGCAGTACTTC	CSATVGTPYEQYF
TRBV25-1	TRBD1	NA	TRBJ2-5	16	TGTGCCAGCGGTGGGAAATCACAGGGGGGACGAGAGACCCAGTACTTC	CASGGKSQGGRETQYF
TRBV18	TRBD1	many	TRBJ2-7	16	TGTGCCAGCTCACCTCCCGGGACAGGGGTCCTCTACGAGCAGTACTTC	CASSPPGTGVLYEQYF
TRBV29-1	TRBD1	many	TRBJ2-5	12	TGCAGCGTTGCAGGGGGCCAAGAGACCCAGTACTTC	CSVAGGQETQYF
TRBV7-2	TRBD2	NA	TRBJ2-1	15	TGTGCCAGCAGCTTATCTAGCGGGTCCGTGAATGAGCAGTTCTTC	CASSLSSGSVNEQFF
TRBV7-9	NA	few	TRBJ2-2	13	TGTGCCAGCAGCTTAGGAGGGGCCGGGGAGCTGTTTTTT	CASSLGGAGELFF
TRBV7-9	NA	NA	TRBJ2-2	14	TGTGCCAGCAGGTCTCTGGGGAACACCGGGGAGCTGTTTTTT	CASRSLGNTGELFF
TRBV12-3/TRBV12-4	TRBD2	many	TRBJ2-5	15	TGTGCCAGCAGTTTGGGAAGCGGGAGCCAAGAGACCCAGTACTTC	CASSLGSGSQETQYF
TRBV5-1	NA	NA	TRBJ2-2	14	TGCGCCAGCAGCTTGCTCCCGAACACCGGGGAGCTGTTTTTT	CASSLLPNTGELFF
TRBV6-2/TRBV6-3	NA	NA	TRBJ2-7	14	TGTACCAGCAGTATAGCCAGGGACCACTACGAGCAGTACTTC	CTSSIARDHYEQYF
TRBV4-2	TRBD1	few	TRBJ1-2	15	TGTGCCAGCAGCCAAGGGGCAGGGGGCAGTCCAGGCTACACCTTC	CASSQGAGGSPGYTF
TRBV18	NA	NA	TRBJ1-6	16	TGTGCCAGCTCACCTAGGTCGGTCGGGGAACAATCACCCCTCCACTTT	CASSPRSVGEQSPLHF